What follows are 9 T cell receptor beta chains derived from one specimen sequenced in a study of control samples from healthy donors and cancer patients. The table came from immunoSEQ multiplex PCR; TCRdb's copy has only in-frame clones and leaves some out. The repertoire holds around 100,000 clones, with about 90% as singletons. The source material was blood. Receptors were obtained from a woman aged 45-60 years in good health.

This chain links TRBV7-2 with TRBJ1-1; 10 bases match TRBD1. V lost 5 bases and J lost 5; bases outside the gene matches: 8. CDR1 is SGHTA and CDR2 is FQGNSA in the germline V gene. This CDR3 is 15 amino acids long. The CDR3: CASSDRTGGRTEAFF. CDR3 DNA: TGTGCCAGCAGCGACCGGACAGGGGGAAGGACTGAAGCTTTCTTT.

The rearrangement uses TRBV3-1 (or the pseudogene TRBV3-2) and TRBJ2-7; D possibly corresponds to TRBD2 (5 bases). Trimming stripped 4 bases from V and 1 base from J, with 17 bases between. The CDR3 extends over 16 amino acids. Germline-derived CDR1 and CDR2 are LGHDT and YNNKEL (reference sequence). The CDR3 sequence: CASSPSRRTLSYEQYV. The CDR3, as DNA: TGTGCCAGCAGCCCGTCCCGACGGACTTTATCCTACGAGCAGTACGTC.

CDR3 bases: TGTGCCAGCAGTCCGAAGGGACAGCCTTGGAGAGAGACCCAGTACTTC. Amino acid sequence: CASSPKGQPWRETQYF. The chain has TRBV7-9 and TRBJ2-5; 7 bases are shared with TRBD1. CDR1 and CDR2 (germline): SEHNR, FQNEAQ (reference sequence). Unmatched junction bases numbered 14, after V lost 6 bases and J lost 4 bases. This CDR3 region has 16 residues.

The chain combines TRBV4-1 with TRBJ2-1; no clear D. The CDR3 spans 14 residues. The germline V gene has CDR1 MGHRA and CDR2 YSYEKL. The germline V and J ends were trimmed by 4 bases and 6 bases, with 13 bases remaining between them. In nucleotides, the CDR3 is TGCGCCAGCAGCCCCAAGGAACCTCCCAATGAGCAGTTCTTC. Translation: CASSPKEPPNEQFF.

CDR3 sequence: CASSYESRMGTHGNTIYF. The CDR3 DNA sequence: TGTGCCAGCAGTTACGAGAGTAGAATGGGGACTCATGGAAACACCATATATTTT. This rearrangement joins TRBV6-2 or TRBV6-3 to TRBJ1-3; D may be TRBD1 (5 bases). The CDR3 length is 18 residues. V lost 2 bases to trimming and J lost 3 bases, with 20 bases between them. The germline gives CDR1 MNHEY, CDR2 SVGEGT.

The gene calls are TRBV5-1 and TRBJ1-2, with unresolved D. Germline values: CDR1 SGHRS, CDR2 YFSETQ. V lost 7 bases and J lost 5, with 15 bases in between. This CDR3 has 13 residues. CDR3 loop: CASFNNLAYGYTF. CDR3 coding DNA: TGCGCCAGCTTTAACAATCTCGCGTATGGCTACACCTTC.

The DNA of the CDR3 is TGCGCCAGCAGCTCCACAGATACGCAGTATTTT. Protein sequence: CASSSTDTQYF. The chain joins TRBV5-1 to TRBJ2-3; D remains ambiguous. Per the germline V gene, CDR1 is SGHRS and CDR2 is YFSETQ. The CDR3 is 11 residues long. V gave up 3 bases and J gave up 2 bases, with 1 base separating them.

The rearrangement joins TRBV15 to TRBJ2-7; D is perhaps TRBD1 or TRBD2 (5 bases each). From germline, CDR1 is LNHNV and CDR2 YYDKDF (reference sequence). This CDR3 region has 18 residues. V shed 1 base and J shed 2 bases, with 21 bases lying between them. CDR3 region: CATSRGGSVSSATYEQYV. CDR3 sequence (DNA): TGTGCCACCAGCAGAGGGGGGAGTGTGTCATCCGCGACCTACGAGCAGTACGTC.

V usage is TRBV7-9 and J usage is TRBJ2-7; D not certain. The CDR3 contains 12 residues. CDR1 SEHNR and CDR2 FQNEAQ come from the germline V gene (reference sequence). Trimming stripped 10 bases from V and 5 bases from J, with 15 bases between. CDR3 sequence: CATTDEVNEQYV. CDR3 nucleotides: TGTGCCACCACAGATGAGGTCAACGAGCAGTACGTC.